This record covers a single T cell receptor (beta chain). Method: immunoSEQ multiplex PCR; TCRdb's copy keeps in-frame clones and lacks some. The sample has fewer than 400,000 clones; about 88% are singletons. The entry originates in a study of Ad26.COV2.S vaccination and SARS-CoV-2 variants. Treatment meaning: 15 to 20 received Ad26.COV2.S at low or high dose, single or two shots; 5 received placebo; per-sample allocation not given. The study sampled participants on day 63 after the first vaccine or placebo injection. The V end was cut by 2 bases, the J end by 7 bases, with 10 bases between. This CDR3 spans 13 amino acids. Germline CDR1 and CDR2: MNHEY and SMNVEV (reference sequence).

The sequence came from a person between 18 and 59 years old who received the Ad26.COV2.S COVID-19 vaccine or a placebo. The V and J genes are TRBV27 and TRBJ2-3, with D tentatively TRBD2 (5 bases). This specimen consisted of peripheral blood, obtained in a trial of Ad26.COV2.S vaccine versus placebo. The CDR3 DNA is TGTGCCAGCAGTTTAAGAGAGGGAAATACGCAGTATTTT. It encodes CASSLREGNTQYF.